Below are 30 T cell receptor beta chains sequenced from a single sample in a study of technical replicates of blood from several donors. This table comes from immunoSEQ multiplex PCR, and its TCRdb copy is limited to in-frame clones, with some not included. The table shows 98,000 or so clones, with 95% occurring only once. Sequenced: T cells isolated from PBMCs. The receptors were gathered from a human donor in good health.

The rearrangement uses TRBV28 and TRBJ1-2; TRBD1 matches 9 bases. CDR3 length equals 14 residues. Germline V lookup: CDR1 MDHEN, CDR2 SYDVKM. V trimming: 4 bases; J trimming: 5 bases; junction bases outside the gene matches: 5. The CDR3 is CASSSGQGRYGYTF. CDR3 nucleotide sequence: TGTGCCAGCAGTTCCGGACAGGGGCGATATGGCTACACCTTC.

The gene calls are TRBV28 and TRBJ1-5; 7 bases agree with TRBD1. The CDR3 spans 15 residues. With V trimmed by 6 bases and J by 0 bases, 5 bases remained unmatched. Germline V gives CDR1 MDHEN, CDR2 SYDVKM. DNA of the CDR3: TGTGCCAGCAGAGACAGGGAATATAGCAATCAGCCCCAGCATTTT. This encodes CASRDREYSNQPQHF.

The rearrangement joins TRBV28 to TRBJ1-3; 12 bases map to TRBD1. The CDR3 sequence is 17 residues long. Trimming took 5 bases from V and 4 from J; bases not matched to a gene: 9. Germline CDR1 and CDR2: MDHEN and SYDVKM. The DNA for the CDR3 is TGTGCCAGCAGTCCCTTGGGACAGGGGGCTACAGGAAACACCATATATTTT. The encoded protein is CASSPLGQGATGNTIYF.

The V gene is TRBV25-1, the J gene TRBJ2-1, with 12 bases that match TRBD2. Looked up from germline, CDR1 is MGHDK and CDR2 is SYGVNS. V trimming: 2 bases; J trimming: 4 bases; junction bases outside the gene matches: 0. CDR3 length: 15 residues. The CDR3 sequence is CASSELAGGYNEQFF. In DNA, the CDR3 is TGTGCCAGCAGTGAACTAGCGGGAGGGTACAATGAGCAGTTCTTC.

This chain uses TRBV28 with TRBJ2-6, with TRBD1 matching 8 bases. The germline V gene has CDR1 MDHEN and CDR2 SYDVKM. The CDR3 has 18 amino acids. V lost 2 bases to trimming and J lost 4 bases; unmatched junction nucleotides: 10. The CDR3 here is CASSLGRGRGTGANVLTF. The CDR3, as DNA: TGTGCCAGCAGTTTAGGCAGGGGGCGAGGTACAGGGGCCAACGTCCTGACTTTC.

This chain joins TRBV20-1 and TRBJ1-1; D not resolved. The V and J ends lost 6 bases and 1 base respectively, with 6 bases between them. This CDR3 is 11 amino acids long. The germline V gene encodes CDR1 DFQATT and CDR2 SNEGSKA (reference sequence). The CDR3 sequence is CSAGRNTEAFF. The CDR3 nucleotides are TGCAGTGCCGGGAGGAACACTGAAGCTTTCTTT.

The chain has TRBV10-2 and TRBJ1-1; TRBD1 agrees at 7 bases. This CDR3 is built from 14 residues. The V and J ends lost 6 bases and 0 bases, in that order; junction bases with no gene match: 4. The germline CDR1 and CDR2 sequences are WSHSY and SAAADI. CDR3 amino acids: CASRGTVMNTEAFF. The CDR3 DNA follows: TGCGCCAGCAGGGGGACAGTTATGAACACTGAAGCTTTCTTT.

The rearrangement joins TRBV27 to TRBJ1-2, with a weak D call TRBD1 (6 bases). The CDR3 covers 13 residues. The germline V gene encodes CDR1 MNHEY and CDR2 SMNVEV (reference sequence). The ends were cut back, 3 bases at V and 7 bases at J, with 12 bases in the middle. The CDR3, as DNA: TGTGCCAGCAGTTTGATCAGGGGTGGTGGCTACACCTTC. This encodes CASSLIRGGGYTF.

The chain carries TRBV19 and TRBJ2-7; a possible D gene is TRBD1 (7 bases). The CDR3 length is 13 residues. Germline values: CDR1 LNHDA, CDR2 SQIVND (reference sequence). The V end was cut by 9 bases, the J end by 9 bases, with 21 bases between. Written as DNA, the CDR3 is TGTGCCAGCAAAGGACAGGCGGGATTTAGGCAGTACTTC. As protein: CASKGQAGFRQYF.

The chain couples TRBV27 to TRBJ2-3, with TRBD1 matching 9 bases. CDR3 length equals 14 residues. CDR1 is MNHEY and CDR2 is SMNVEV in the germline V gene (reference sequence). J was trimmed by 6 bases and V by 4 bases; bases with no gene match: 5. As DNA, the CDR3 is TGTGCCAGCAGTTCCGGGACAGGGTCTGATACGCAGTATTTT. Protein product: CASSSGTGSDTQYF.

The chain couples TRBV5-1 to TRBJ1-1, with 9 bases fitting TRBD1. Unmatched junction bases numbered 1, after V lost 2 bases and J lost 5 bases. CDR1 is SGHRS, CDR2 YFSETQ, per germline. CDR3 length equals 13 residues. The CDR3 region is CASSFDRGTEAFF. CDR3 nucleotides: TGCGCCAGCAGCTTTGACAGGGGGACTGAAGCTTTCTTT.

This rearrangement joins TRBV6-4 to TRBJ1-5; 7 positions agree with TRBD1. V lost 5 bases and J lost 2; bases outside the gene matches: 3. Germline V lookup: CDR1 MRHNA, CDR2 SNTAGT. This CDR3 is built from 14 residues. The chain's CDR3 is CASSNTGGNQPQHF. CDR3 bases: TGTGCCAGCAGTAACACAGGGGGCAATCAGCCCCAGCATTTT.

The CDR3 nucleotides are TGCGCCAGCAGCCCGACTAGCGGGAGTTTGAATACGCAGTATTTT. This translates into CASSPTSGSLNTQYF. V is TRBV5-1 and J is TRBJ2-3; 12 positions agree with TRBD2. After removal of 4 bases from V and 7 bases from J, the junction contained 7 bases not matched to a gene. The CDR3 is 15 residues long. Per germline, CDR1 SGHRS and CDR2 YFSETQ.

The chain links TRBV5-6 to TRBJ1-1, with D unresolved. V dropped 3 bases and J dropped 9 bases, with 18 bases sitting between them. CDR1 SGHDT and CDR2 YYEEEE come from the germline V gene. The CDR3 length is 14 residues. The chain's CDR3 is CASSSPSEEGKAFF. As DNA, the CDR3 is TGTGCCAGCAGCTCTCCTTCTGAGGAAGGCAAAGCTTTCTTT.

CDR3 region: CASAFFPDRGSETQYF. CDR3 DNA: TGTGCCAGCGCATTCTTTCCGGACAGGGGGTCCGAGACCCAGTACTTC. This chain joins TRBV28 and TRBJ2-5; TRBD1 matches 10 bases. CDR3 size: 16 residues. Trimming removed 8 bases from V and 5 bases from J; junction bases left unmatched: 14. The germline V gene has CDR1 MDHEN and CDR2 SYDVKM. The variable domain in full, with the rest retrieved from reference TRBV28 and TRBJ2-5, is DVKVTQSSRYLVKRTGEKVFLECVQDMDHENMFWYRQDPGLGLRLIYFSYDVKMKEKGDIPEGYSVSREKKERFSLILESASTNQTSMYLCASAFFPDRGSETQYFGPGTRLLVL.

The chain has TRBV28 and TRBJ1-5, with no clear D. The CDR3 length is 13 residues. Germline V gene data show CDR1 as MDHEN and CDR2 as SYDVKM. V lost 2 bases, J lost 6 bases, and 8 bases lay in between. The CDR3 loop reads CASSLPSGQPQHF. The CDR3 DNA reads TGTGCCAGCAGTTTACCCTCAGGTCAGCCCCAGCATTTT.

This clone was counted a few times. The V gene is TRBV2, the J gene TRBJ1-1, with 7 positions matching TRBD1. The trim removed 6 bases at V and 1 base at J, leaving 5 bases unmatched. This CDR3 is built from 14 residues. Germline-derived CDR1 and CDR2 are SNHLY and FYNNEI. The CDR3: CASRRGTANTEAFF. The CDR3 coding sequence is TGTGCCAGCAGGCGAGGGACAGCGAACACTGAAGCTTTCTTT. Full variable domain (outside the CDR3, taken from reference TRBV2 and TRBJ1-1): EPEVTQTPSHQVTQMGQEVILRCVPISNHLYFYWYRQILGQKVEFLVSFYNNEISEKSEIFDDQFSVERPDGSNFTLKIRSTKLEDSAMYFCASRRGTANTEAFFGQGTRLTVV.

The J gene is TRBJ2-7, the V gene TRBV7-2; the match to TRBD2 covers 12 bases. This CDR3 comprises 15 residues. Trimming removed 5 bases from V and 5 bases from J; junction bases left unmatched: 7. Germline-derived CDR1 and CDR2 are SGHTA and FQGNSA. CDR3 in DNA: TGTGCCAGCAGCCCCCGACTAGCGGGAGACGACGAGCAGTACTTC. Translating gives CASSPRLAGDDEQYF.

This clone was observed a single time. The chain joins TRBV6-5 to TRBJ2-3; unclear D gene. The germline V gene encodes CDR1 MNHEY and CDR2 SVGAGI. The V and J ends lost 9 bases and 1 base respectively, with 5 bases between them. The CDR3 sequence is 11 residues long. CDR3 amino acids: CASEGTDTQYF. The CDR3 bases are TGTGCCAGTGAGGGCACAGATACGCAGTATTTT.

CDR3 sequence reads: CASSGDTNQPQHF. Written as DNA, the CDR3 is TGTGCCAGCAGCGGGGACACCAATCAGCCCCAGCATTTT. The chain couples TRBV6-5 to TRBJ1-5; D might be TRBD1 (6 bases). Germline-derived CDR1 and CDR2 are MNHEY and SVGAGI. The V end lost 6 bases, the J end lost 3 bases, and 9 bases lay between the germline ends. This CDR3 region has 13 residues.

The chain carries TRBV5-1 and TRBJ2-7, with D possibly being TRBD2 (5 bases). CDR1 and CDR2 from the germline V gene are SGHRS and YFSETQ. V was shortened by 3 bases and J by 0 bases, with 10 bases between the two germline ends. The CDR3 sequence is 14 residues long. CDR3 protein: CASSSVGSSYEQYF. In DNA, the CDR3 is TGCGCCAGCAGCTCGGTGGGGAGCTCCTACGAGCAGTACTTC.

The genes are TRBV2 and TRBJ2-2; no reliable D call. CDR3 length: 12 residues. Per the germline V gene, CDR1 is SNHLY and CDR2 is FYNNEI. V was shortened by 5 bases and J by 1 base, with 2 bases between the two germline ends. The CDR3 here is CASSLNTGELFF. CDR3 in DNA: TGTGCCAGCAGTCTGAACACCGGGGAGCTGTTTTTT.

This clone has a handful of counts. Sequence at one end of the junction differs from germline and may be a read error. J is TRBJ2-7 and V is TRBV11-3; 7 bases are a match to TRBD1. This CDR3 has 14 amino acids. The V gene's germline CDR1 is SGHNT and CDR2 YENEEA. For the CDR3, the DNA is TGTGCCAGCAGCCTAGACAGGGTCTCCTACGAGCAGTACTTC. Protein: CASSLDRVSYEQYF.

The chain carries TRBV4-1 and TRBJ1-2; D is ambiguous. Trimming stripped 1 base from V and 5 bases from J, with 14 bases between. CDR3 size: 15 residues. Germline loops: CDR1 MGHRA, CDR2 YSYEKL. Here the CDR3 reads CASSQARTDLYGYTF. The CDR3, as DNA: TGCGCCAGCAGCCAAGCCCGGACGGACTTGTATGGCTACACCTTC.

The chain couples TRBV4-1 to TRBJ2-2; D unresolved. The CDR3 covers 13 residues. Germline V gives CDR1 MGHRA, CDR2 YSYEKL. V was shortened by 1 base and J by 4 bases, with 4 bases between the two germline ends. Written as DNA, the CDR3 is TGCGCCAGCAGCCAAGGCGGCACCGGGGAGCTGTTTTTT. This encodes CASSQGGTGELFF.

The chain couples TRBV7-9 to TRBJ1-4; TRBD1 aligns across 10 bases. Germline V CDR1 and CDR2: SEHNR, FQNEAQ (reference sequence). This CDR3 spans 17 amino acids. V shed 4 bases, J shed 6 bases, and the junction held 11 bases outside the gene matches. The CDR3 DNA sequence: TGTGCCAGCAGCTCACCTAACCTCGGACAGGGGGATGAAAAACTGTTTTTT. Translating gives CASSSPNLGQGDEKLFF. Looking up the rest from reference TRBV7-9 and TRBJ1-4 gives the full variable domain: DTGVSQNPRHKITKRGQNVTFRCDPISEHNRLYWYRQTLGQGPEFLTYFQNEAQLEKSRLLSDRFSAERPKGSFSTLEIQRTEQGDSAMYLCASSSPNLGQGDEKLFFGSGTQLSVL.

This chain uses TRBV7-6 with TRBJ1-3; 8 bases align to TRBD1. The germline CDR1 and CDR2 sequences are SGHVS and FNYEAQ. V lost 1 base to trimming and J lost 3 bases; unmatched junction nucleotides: 11. CDR3 length: 18 amino acids. The CDR3 is CASSLVVQGQGLGNTIYF. Written as DNA, the CDR3 is TGTGCCAGCAGCTTAGTCGTCCAAGGACAGGGCCTTGGAAACACCATATATTTT.

The genes are TRBV7-9 and TRBJ2-1, with D possibly being TRBD2 (5 bases). This CDR3 is built from 16 residues. From germline, CDR1 is SEHNR and CDR2 FQNEAQ (reference sequence). V dropped 10 bases and J dropped 2 bases, with 21 bases sitting between them. In DNA, the CDR3 is TGTGCCACTCGCATGGGTTACGTAGCGACCTACAATGAGCAGTTCTTC. The encoded protein is CATRMGYVATYNEQFF.

V is TRBV2 and J is TRBJ2-1; D possibly corresponds to TRBD2 (5 bases). Germline V gives CDR1 SNHLY, CDR2 FYNNEI. V was pared by 7 bases and J by 0 bases, with 16 bases between. This CDR3 is 16 amino acids long. The CDR3 coding sequence is TGTGCCAGCACTTTATCTACCGAGGGCTCCTACAATGAGCAGTTCTTC. It is translated as CASTLSTEGSYNEQFF. Drawing the rest from reference TRBV2 and TRBJ2-1, the complete variable domain is EPEVTQTPSHQVTQMGQEVILRCVPISNHLYFYWYRQILGQKVEFLVSFYNNEISEKSEIFDDQFSVERPDGSNFTLKIRSTKLEDSAMYFCASTLSTEGSYNEQFFGPGTRLTVL.

The chain couples TRBV29-1 to TRBJ1-1; weak D call: TRBD1 (5 bases). Trimming removed 0 bases at V and 4 bases at J, with 15 bases between. Germline lookup yields CDR1 SQVTM and CDR2 ANQGSEA. CDR3 length: 15 amino acids. CDR3 DNA sequence: TGCAGCGTTGAAGACTCTGGGGCGAGAAGCACTGAAGCTTTCTTT. Its protein is CSVEDSGARSTEAFF.